Listed below are T cell receptor beta chains from one sample, sequenced in a study of T-cell reconstitution after alpha-beta-depleted transplantation in children. TCRdb fed the PCR reads into MiXCR, producing one record per CDR3 protein. The sample lists approximately 1,000,000 distinct CDR3 sequences, roughly 29% occurring once. The sample in question was PBMCs, mostly from graft donor cells, obtained 360 days after TCRalphabeta/CD19-depleted stem cell transplant. All receptors come from a boy under two years old who had a stem cell transplant for SCID, so the T cells may come from the graft donor. The CDR3 runs from the conserved cysteine through the conserved F or W.

v_call	j_call	cdr3_aa
TRBV29-1	TRBJ2-6	CSVLGLSAGANVLTF
TRBV7-2	TRBJ1-2	CASSLGTPQVNGYTF
TRBV5-6	TRBJ2-2	CASSFRRPVAGELFF
TRBV10-3	TRBJ2-1	CAISGGDRGNEQFF
TRBV5-1	TRBJ2-1	CASSHGVLMSDEQFF
TRBV11-2	TRBJ2-3	CASSLRTSAFTDTQYF
TRBV12-3/TRBV12-4	TRBJ2-5	CASSLHGTGTSGETQYF
TRBV9	TRBJ2-7	CASSAGTGTYEQYF
TRBV18	TRBJ2-7	CASSPPGFDSEQYF
TRBV28	TRBJ2-7	CASSSPTGMGYEQYF
TRBV5-1	TRBJ2-1	CASSFGGGANEQFF
TRBV7-9	TRBJ1-2	CASSPPLRGISYGYTF